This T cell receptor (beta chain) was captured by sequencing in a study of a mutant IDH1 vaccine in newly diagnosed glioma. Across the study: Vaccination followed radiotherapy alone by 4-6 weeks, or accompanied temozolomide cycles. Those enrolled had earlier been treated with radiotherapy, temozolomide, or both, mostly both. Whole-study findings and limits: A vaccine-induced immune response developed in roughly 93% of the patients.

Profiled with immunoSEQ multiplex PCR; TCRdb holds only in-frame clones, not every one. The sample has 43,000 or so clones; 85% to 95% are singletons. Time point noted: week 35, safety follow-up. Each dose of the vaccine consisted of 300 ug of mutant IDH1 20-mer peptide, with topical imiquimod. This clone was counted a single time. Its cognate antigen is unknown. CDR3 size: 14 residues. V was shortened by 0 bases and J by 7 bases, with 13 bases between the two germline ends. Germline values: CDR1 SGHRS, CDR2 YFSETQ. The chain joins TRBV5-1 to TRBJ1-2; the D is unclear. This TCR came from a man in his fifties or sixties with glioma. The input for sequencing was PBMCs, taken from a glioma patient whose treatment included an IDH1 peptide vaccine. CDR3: CASSLDLGLGGYTF. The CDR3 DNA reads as TGCGCCAGCAGCTTGGATTTGGGCCTTGGTGGCTACACCTTC.